This T cell receptor beta chain was identified in a study of beta chain features in type 1 diabetes (dated by TCRdb to 2016 to 2018). Some background on the complete study: No differences in mean age, gender distribution, total cell number or subset yield were found between patients and healthy donors. A total of over 90,000,000 sorted cells were examined across all samples, and a strong correlation was observed between cell number per subset and RNA yield. The study compared TCRB repertoires of sorted circulating CD4+ T cell subsets between recently diagnosed type 1 diabetes patients and matched healthy donors. Naive and central memory subsets were obtained from all 30 or so donors, but regulatory and stem cell-like memory subsets were isolated from only 8 patients and roughly eight healthy donors.

This clone was detected a few times. No cognate antigen has been identified for it. Per-base quality was not reported, and no clone a single base away is much larger than it. From each donor, a single peripheral blood sample of 100 to 150 mL on average was drawn into heparinised tubes. A BD FACSAria II was used to sort naive, central memory, regulatory and stem cell-like memory CD4+ T cells with a panel that included CD45RO, CCR7, CD25, CD127, CD95 and CD27. Every sorted population had a purity above 95%. PBMCs were separated immediately by Lymphoprep density gradient centrifugation and were stained directly, without being cultured. So that batch effects would be minimized, each experiment stained and sorted samples in pairs, pairing one healthy donor with one patient. The germline V gene encodes CDR1 KGHSH and CDR2 LQKENI. Trimming at the junction amounts to 5 bases on V and 0 bases on J, and the germline ends lie 4 bases apart. The CDR3 covers 12 residues, taking in both the cysteine and the phenylalanine. Only CDR3 DNA remains: 36 bases, in frame from the first base.

General findings and caveats noted by the study authors: Naive, central memory and regulatory TCRB repertoires appeared more similar among patients than among healthy donors. Sequencing cDNA rather than genomic DNA could over-represent highly expressing activated cells, although activation and CD3 levels did not differ between groups. PCR may preferentially amplify shorter templates, but because patient and control samples were amplified and corrected together, any resulting skew would affect both groups equally. Patients with type 1 diabetes made fewer insertions and deleted more nucleotides at VDJ recombination sites, implying thymic rearrangement abnormalities. A moderate but significant shortening of TCRB CDR3 length was observed in type 1 diabetes patients in all four CD4+ subsets. Only small numbers of individuals were included in the HLA sub-analyses, which left unresolved whether HLA type had any influence on TCRB rearrangement.

All of the isolated RNA was reverse transcribed with the High Capacity cDNA Reverse Transcription Kit, so expressed TCRB transcripts were sequenced. Deep immunoSEQ sequencing was performed on naive, central memory and regulatory T cell samples, with an average of about 3.6 million total reads per sample. After sorted cells were lysed in RLT buffer, RNA was extracted with DNase-treated RNeasy Micro or Mini kits, with the choice depending on cell number. To prevent cross-contamination, every cell subset was processed on its own, while patient and healthy donor samples were processed together. TCRB sequences were amplified from cDNA with the immunoSEQ multiplex PCR, producing 87-bp fragments spanning the CDR3 region. Amplicons were sequenced on the Illumina HiSeq platform. Under the source paper's analysis protocol: PCR bias was computationally corrected using synthetic template baselines, reads within Hamming distance 2 were collapsed, and singletons that could not be merged were discarded. Reads were aligned against IMGT so that V, D and J genes, CDR3 length and insertions or deletions at six rearrangement sites could be assigned. Clonotype counts were normalized to sorted cell number within each subset before computing true diversity and Gini coefficients with the tcR R package. The overlap coefficient, calculated on TCRB nucleotide sequences, was used to quantify repertoire sharing. Out-of-frame TCRB sequences from naive cells were analyzed as a proxy for the pre-selection repertoire. TCRdb holds this immuneACCESS table with in-frame rearrangements only. Some clones are missing; in checked studies, unresolved V genes explain under half, and the rest has no known cause. Clonal size and the V and J genes are those of that table, whereas D and trimming came from the DNA. This sample gives under 300,000 clones in total; roughly 10% of them show up just once. Over 0.015% of the sample goes to the ten largest clones.

Specimen: naive CD4+ T cells from blood. In the paper's terms, the cell subset or site label means: true naive CD4+ T cells. This clonotype was obtained from a man aged 25-45 years with type 1 diabetes. The sequence is built from TRBV18 and TRBJ1-1; the D gene cannot be resolved reliably. In nucleotides, the sequence is TGTGCCAGCTCATGGCTGAACACTGAAGCTTTCTTT. Protein translation: CASSWLNTEAFF.